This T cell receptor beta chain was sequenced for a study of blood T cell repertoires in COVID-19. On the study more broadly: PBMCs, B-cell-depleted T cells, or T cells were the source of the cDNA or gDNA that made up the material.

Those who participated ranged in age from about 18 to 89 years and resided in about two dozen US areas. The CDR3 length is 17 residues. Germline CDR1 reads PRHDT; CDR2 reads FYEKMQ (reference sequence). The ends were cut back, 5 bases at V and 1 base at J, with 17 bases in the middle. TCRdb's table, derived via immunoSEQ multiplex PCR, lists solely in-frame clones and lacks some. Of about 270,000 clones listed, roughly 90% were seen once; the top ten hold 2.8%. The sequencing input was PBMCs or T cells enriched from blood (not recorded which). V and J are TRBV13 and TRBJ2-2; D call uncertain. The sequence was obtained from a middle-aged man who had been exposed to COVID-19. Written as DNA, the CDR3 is TGTGCCAGCAGCAAAAAACGGTCCCAGGAGAACACCGGGGAGCTGTTTTTT. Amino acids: CASSKKRSQENTGELFF.